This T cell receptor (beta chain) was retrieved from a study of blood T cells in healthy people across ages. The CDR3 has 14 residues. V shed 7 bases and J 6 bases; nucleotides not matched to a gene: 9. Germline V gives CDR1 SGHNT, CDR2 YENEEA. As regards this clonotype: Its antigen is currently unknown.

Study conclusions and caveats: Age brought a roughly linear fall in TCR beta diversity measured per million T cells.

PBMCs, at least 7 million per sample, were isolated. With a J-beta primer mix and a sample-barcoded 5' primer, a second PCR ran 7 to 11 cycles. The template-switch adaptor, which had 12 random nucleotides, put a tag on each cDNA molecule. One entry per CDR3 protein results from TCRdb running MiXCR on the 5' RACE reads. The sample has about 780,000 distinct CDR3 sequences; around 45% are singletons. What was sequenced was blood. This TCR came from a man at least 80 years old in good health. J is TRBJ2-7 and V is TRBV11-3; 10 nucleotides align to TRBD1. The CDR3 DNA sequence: TGTGCCAGCACAATCGGGACAGGGGTCTCCGAGCAGTACTTC. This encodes CASTIGTGVSEQYF.